These T cell receptor beta chains were read from a single sample in a study of response to subunit inactivated influenza vaccine. One entry per CDR3 protein results from TCRdb running MiXCR on the RT-PCR reads. The sample consists of over 400,000 distinct CDR3 sequences, 13% of them appearing once. The source was PBMCs from blood, collected more than 35 days after vaccination. Source of these receptors: a middle-aged man who received an inactivated influenza vaccine. CDR3s leave out the opening cysteine and the closing phenylalanine or tryptophan. D genes are given only for firm matches. Size is omitted from some rows. Given values are once, few, many or a class for expanded clones.

j_call v_call d_call clone_size cdr3_aa
TRBJ2-2 TRBV11-2 . few ASSRLRGNTGELF
TRBJ1-6 TRBV5-1 . . ASSLMGPLPATLH
TRBJ2-7 TRBV20-1 TRBD2 once SARGSSGGDEQY
TRBJ2-2 TRBV5-1 . . ASSWGTPEGELF
TRBJ1-3 TRBV4-3 . few ASSQDFGTSGNTIY
TRBJ2-3 TRBV4-3 TRBD1 . ASSQGGTGRDTQY
TRBJ2-7 TRBV12-3/TRBV12-4 . many ASSLRVPEQY
TRBJ2-5 TRBV7-2 . many ASSLDRLVLGETQY
TRBJ2-1 TRBV28 . many ASSSNEQF
TRBJ2-7 TRBV7-2 TRBD1 . ASSQTGTGNHEQY
TRBJ2-1 TRBV20-1 . . SASRGVGLRDSEQF
TRBJ2-2 TRBV3-1 . few ASSQGFRVGTGELF
TRBJ2-1 TRBV28 TRBD2 few ASSLVGLTSYNEQF
TRBJ2-5 TRBV5-1 . few ASSLKDGQETQY
TRBJ2-1 TRBV12-3/TRBV12-4 TRBD2 . ASSFLLAGGRAEQF
TRBJ2-7 TRBV5-5 . . ASSSESAEQY
TRBJ1-1 TRBV6-5 . . ASRTISEAF
TRBJ2-1 TRBV24-1 TRBD2 . ASGRLNNEQF
TRBJ2-3 TRBV12-3/TRBV12-4 . . ASSWTTDTQY
TRBJ1-5 TRBV4-2 TRBD1 . ASSQGPDREGQPQH
TRBJ1-1 TRBV6-2/TRBV6-3 . . ASTRGALNTEAF
TRBJ2-7 TRBV29-1 TRBD1 many SAGQGSYEQY
TRBJ2-3 TRBV6-6 TRBD1 few ASSYSPGGYTDTQY
TRBJ2-5 TRBV5-1 . . ASSLPAGNGGETQY
TRBJ2-7 TRBV6-2/TRBV6-3 . . ATKRQAASYEQY
TRBJ1-2 TRBV7-2 . . ASSLAGAQGYT
TRBJ2-5 TRBV18 TRBD2 . ASSPRTSGGSETQY
TRBJ1-5 TRBV27 . . ASSLQGPGGQPQH
TRBJ1-5 TRBV12-3/TRBV12-4 . . ASSFNSPNQPQH
TRBJ2-1 TRBV9 TRBD2 many ASSLAGGEQF
TRBJ1-1 TRBV23-1 . . ASSRTVFNTEAF
TRBJ2-3 TRBV14 . . ASSHIGRLSTDTQY
TRBJ2-3 TRBV7-2 . many ASSRATDTQY
TRBJ2-2 TRBV6-5 . . ASSYRQNTGELF
TRBJ2-2 TRBV6-5 TRBD2 . ASSHPTIAGGYTGELF
TRBJ2-1 TRBV2 . . ASSNLASEQF
TRBJ2-3 TRBV12-3/TRBV12-4 . . ASSGVFTDTQY
TRBJ2-6 TRBV7-8 . few ASRRGRGANVLT
TRBJ2-1 TRBV18 . . ASSPGSISYNEQF
TRBJ2-1 TRBV7-2 TRBD2 . ASSVSGGPYNEQF
TRBJ2-7 TRBV29-1 TRBD1 many SVVAGTVSYEQY
TRBJ2-2 TRBV4-3 . . ASSQGRVGELF
TRBJ2-5 TRBV4-1 TRBD1 . ASSLDGTGGETQY
TRBJ2-1 TRBV20-1 . . SAAPYEQF
TRBJ2-5 TRBV7-2 TRBD2 . ASSLVGRGETQY